The 8 T cell receptor beta chains presented below share a single source sample, sequenced in a study of blood T cells in healthy people across ages. Primers used in a second PCR of about 7 to 12 cycles were a sample-barcoded 5' primer and a J-beta primer mix. TCRdb recomputed calls from the 5' RACE reads with MiXCR, one row per CDR3 protein. Here the sample spans roughly 1.6 million distinct CDR3 sequences, about 35% being singletons. The sequenced sample was blood. All receptors come from a woman aged 25 to 45 in good health.

The J gene is TRBJ1-1, the V gene TRBV5-1; TRBD1 might be the D (6 bases). The CDR3 length is 14 residues. Germline-derived CDR1 and CDR2 are SGHRS and YFSETQ. Trimming removed 9 bases from V and 0 bases from J, with 15 bases in between. The CDR3 loop is CATRADSMNTEAFF. The CDR3 DNA reads as TGCGCCACCCGGGCGGACAGTATGAACACTGAAGCTTTCTTT. Together with reference TRBV5-1 and TRBJ1-1, the CDR3 gives the full variable domain: KAGVTQTPRYLIKTRGQQVTLSCSPISGHRSVSWYQQTPGQGLQFLFEYFSETQRNKGNFPGRFSGRQFSNSRSEMNVSTLELGDSALYLCATRADSMNTEAFFGQGTRLTVV.

The chain links TRBV4-2 to TRBJ2-1; 14 bases are a match to TRBD2. Germline assignment: CDR1 LGHNA and CDR2 YNFKEQ. The CDR3 runs 17 residues. Trimming removed 0 bases from V and 7 bases from J; junction bases left unmatched: 5. The CDR3 sequence: CASSQEGTSGGRNEQFF. In DNA, the CDR3 is TGTGCCAGCAGCCAAGAAGGGACTAGCGGGGGTCGGAATGAGCAGTTCTTC.

In the case of this clonotype: A much larger clone differs from this one at a single base, so this may be a read error. The CDR3 loop is CASSGGGFKDGCTF. The CDR3 region has the DNA TGTGCCAGCAGCGGGGGTGGATTCAAGGATGGCTGCACCTTC. This chain links TRBV12-3 or TRBV12-4 with TRBJ1-2; D may be TRBD1 (5 bases). The CDR3 is 14 amino acids.

This rearrangement joins TRBV7-2 to TRBJ1-2; 8 bases line up with TRBD1. CDR3 length equals 14 residues. The V and J ends lost 3 bases and 7 bases, in that order; junction bases with no gene match: 7. Germline V CDR1 and CDR2: SGHTA, FQGNSA. The DNA of the CDR3 is TGTGCCAGCAGCTTCGAAGACAGGGGTCGTGGCTACACCTTC. This gives the protein CASSFEDRGRGYTF.

This clonotype turned up a few times. V usage is TRBV7-6 and J usage is TRBJ2-3; possibly TRBD2 for D (5 bases). The germline V gene has CDR1 SGHVS and CDR2 FNYEAQ. This CDR3 region has 18 residues. The V and J ends lost 0 bases and 0 bases respectively, with 16 bases between them. The CDR3 spells CASSLAVDRRPSTDTQYF. DNA for the CDR3: TGTGCCAGCAGCTTAGCGGTCGACCGGAGGCCTAGCACAGATACGCAGTATTTT. The entire variable domain, with the rest obtained from reference TRBV7-6 and TRBJ2-3, is as follows: GAGVSQSPRYKVTKRGQDVALRCDPISGHVSLYWYRQALGQGPEFLTYFNYEAQQDKSGLPNDRFSAERPEGSISTLTIQRTEQRDSAMYRCASSLAVDRRPSTDTQYFGPGTRLTVL.

V gene TRBV20-1 combines with J gene TRBJ2-5; D possibly corresponds to TRBD2 (6 bases). The assigned J gene may be wrong: the sequence end matches TRBJ2-7 better. The CDR3 length is 11 residues. Germline-derived CDR1 and CDR2 are DFQATT and SNEGSKA (reference sequence). This chain's CDR3 is CSAGGPVEQYF. DNA for the CDR3: TGCAGTGCTGGAGGGCCAGTCGAGCAGTACTTC.

The chain joins TRBV20-1 to TRBJ2-4; D might be TRBD1 (5 bases). V lost 5 bases, J lost 9 bases, and 17 bases lay in between. Germline CDR1 reads DFQATT; CDR2 reads SNEGSKA (reference sequence). The CDR3 totals 13 residues. The CDR3 region has the DNA TGCAGTGCTGAAGATCAGGGTTCGAGCATTCAGTACTTC. This codes for CSAEDQGSSIQYF.

This chain connects TRBV6-1 to TRBJ1-2; D call uncertain. Germline V gene lookup returns CDR1 MNHNS and CDR2 SASEGT. Trimming took off 2 bases at V and 3 bases at J, with 10 bases between the two ends. This CDR3 region has 14 residues. CDR3 in amino acids: CASSERAPYYGYTF. CDR3 DNA: TGTGCCAGCAGTGAACGGGCTCCCTACTATGGCTACACCTTC.